A single sample gave rise to the 9 T cell receptor beta chains below, sequenced in a study of cytomegalovirus exposure and HLA in healthy donors. PCR used 60 Vbeta primers and 13 Jbeta primers. Measured with immunoSEQ multiplex PCR; TCRdb has only the in-frame clones, and not every one. The sample yields 97,000 or so clones, about 69% seen once. Sequenced input: PBMCs. Receptors originate from a human donor in good health.

Here the CDR3 DNA reads TGTGCCAGCTCACCACAGCTTCGCACAGATACGCAGTATTTT. This gives the protein CASSPQLRTDTQYF. J is TRBJ2-3 and V is TRBV18; no clear D. Trimming shortened V by 1 base and J by 1 base, and 6 bases separated the two germline ends. The CDR3 is 14 residues long. Germline CDR1 and CDR2: KGHSH and LQKENI.

The chain carries TRBV7-2 and TRBJ2-2; tentatively, D is TRBD2 (5 bases). This CDR3 region has 15 residues. CDR1 is SGHTA and CDR2 is FQGNSA in the germline V gene. The V and J ends lost 2 bases and 3 bases respectively, with 10 bases between them. This chain's CDR3 is CASSLIASYTGELFF. For the CDR3, the DNA is TGTGCCAGCAGCTTAATTGCTAGCTACACCGGGGAGCTGTTTTTT.

V usage is TRBV29-1 and J usage is TRBJ1-2; the D is unclear. V lost 4 bases, J lost 8 bases, and 11 bases lay in between. Per germline, CDR1 SQVTM and CDR2 ANQGSEA. The CDR3 contains 11 residues. The CDR3 DNA reads as TGCAGCGTTGCGCAGGTCTTGGGCTACACCTTC. Its translation: CSVAQVLGYTF.

The chain has TRBV30 and TRBJ1-6; perhaps TRBD1 as D (6 bases). CDR1 and CDR2 from the germline V gene are GTSNPN and SVGIG (reference sequence). Trimming took off 3 bases at V and 9 bases at J, with 15 bases between the two ends. This CDR3 is 14 amino acids long. The CDR3: CAWRSKGDGSPLHF. CDR3 in DNA: TGTGCCTGGAGGTCGAAGGGGGATGGTTCACCCCTCCACTTT.

This clone was recorded a few times. The chain links TRBV10-2 to TRBJ2-7; TRBD2 matches 7 bases. The CDR3 extends over 15 amino acids. Germline V gives CDR1 WSHSY, CDR2 SAAADI. V lost 6 bases, J lost 2 bases, and 10 bases stayed unmatched. The CDR3 DNA sequence: TGCGCCAGCAGCACGTCCGGGACTATCCCCTACGAGCAGTACTTC. Residues: CASSTSGTIPYEQYF.

The V gene is TRBV2, the J gene TRBJ1-5; 7 bases match TRBD1. Germline V gives CDR1 SNHLY, CDR2 FYNNEI. V was pared by 6 bases and J by 1 base, with 3 bases of the junction left unmatched. The CDR3 sequence is 14 residues long. This CDR3 reads CASRGDRSNQPQHF. The CDR3 DNA reads TGTGCCAGCAGGGGGGACAGAAGCAATCAGCCCCAGCATTTT.

This clone was found a few times. CDR3 sequence: CASSLRDRIQETQYF. The CDR3, as DNA: TGTGCCAGCAGCTTGAGGGACAGAATCCAAGAGACCCAGTACTTC. This sequence joins TRBV5-5 and TRBJ2-5; 7 bases fit TRBD1. CDR3 length equals 15 residues. J gave up 1 base and V 1 base, and 4 bases lay outside the gene matches. The germline CDR1 and CDR2 sequences are SGHKS and YYEKEE (reference sequence).

The chain joins TRBV30 to TRBJ2-5; tentatively, D is TRBD2 (5 bases). The CDR3 contains 13 residues. The V end was cut by 3 bases, the J end by 2 bases, with 10 bases between. The germline V gene has CDR1 GTSNPN and CDR2 SVGIG (reference sequence). The CDR3 protein is CAWRLAGQETQYF. In DNA, the CDR3 is TGTGCCTGGAGGCTAGCCGGTCAAGAGACCCAGTACTTC.

The chain combines TRBV4-1 with TRBJ2-7; 9 positions match TRBD2. This CDR3 spans 15 amino acids. V dropped 1 base and J dropped 2; count of bases not matched to a gene: 3. CDR1 and CDR2 from the germline V gene are MGHRA and YSYEKL. The CDR3 loop is CASSQGGGRAYEQYF. The CDR3, as DNA: TGCGCCAGCAGCCAAGGGGGCGGGAGGGCCTACGAGCAGTACTTC.